These 20 T cell receptor beta chains share one sample of origin, sequenced in a study of CD8 T cells in Susac syndrome. Random hexamers served to reverse transcribe roughly 0.5 to 1 ug RNA. TCRdb redid the calling of the immunoSEQ multiplex PCR reads with MiXCR, one entry per CDR3 protein. The sample records 150,000 to 200,000 distinct CDR3 sequences, 90% to 97% being singletons. The sample taken for sequencing was CD4+ T cells from PBMCs. The origin of the receptors is a human donor with multiple sclerosis.

CDR3 in amino acids: CASSLARSNQPQHF. CDR3 coding DNA: TGTGCCAGCAGCCTCGCTCGGAGCAATCAGCCCCAGCATTTT. The chain links TRBV2 to TRBJ1-5; D remains unclear. Germline V lookup: CDR1 SNHLY, CDR2 FYNNEI. There are 14 residues in the CDR3. V lost 6 bases, J lost 1 base, and 10 bases lay in between.

The rearrangement links TRBV25-1 to TRBJ2-7; 9 bases align to TRBD1. The CDR3 is 13 amino acids. In germline, CDR1 is MGHDK, CDR2 SYGVNS. Trimming at V came to 8 bases and at J to 2 bases, leaving 4 bases not matched to a gene. The CDR3 reads CASAGTGPYEQYF. The CDR3 bases are TGTGCCAGCGCCGGGACAGGGCCCTACGAGCAGTACTTC.

The CDR3 region is CAWKGQGNTEAFF. In DNA, the CDR3 is TGTGCCTGGAAGGGGCAGGGTAACACTGAAGCTTTCTTT. The V gene is TRBV30, the J gene TRBJ1-1; possibly TRBD1 for D (5 bases). V was pared by 4 bases and J by 2 bases, with 11 bases between. Germline CDR1 is GTSNPN and CDR2 is SVGIG (reference sequence). The CDR3 spans 13 residues.

The rearrangement uses TRBV29-1 and TRBJ1-1; D is undetermined. The CDR3 spans 12 residues. CDR1 is SQVTM and CDR2 is ANQGSEA in the germline V gene. Trimming removed 6 bases from V and 0 bases from J, with 8 bases in between. CDR3 protein: CSVREMNTEAFF. In nucleotides, the CDR3 is TGCAGCGTCAGAGAGATGAACACTGAAGCTTTCTTT.

This clonotype was detected once. The chain uses TRBV12-3 or TRBV12-4 and TRBJ2-7, with D hard to call. V gave up 5 bases and J gave up 2 bases, with 10 bases separating them. The CDR3 contains 13 residues. As DNA, the CDR3 is TGTGCCAGCAGTCCGGACGGCCCCTACGAGCAGTACTTC. This encodes CASSPDGPYEQYF.

CDR3 in DNA: TGTGCCAGCAGCAAAGCGCACGAGCAGTACTTC. Translated, it gives CASSKAHEQYF. The chain carries TRBV21-1 and TRBJ2-7. TRBV21-1 is recorded as a pseudogene. The length of the CDR3 is 11 residues.

This clonotype appeared a single time. The genes are TRBV27 and TRBJ2-3; D perhaps matches TRBD2 (5 bases). V was cut by 4 bases and J by 4 bases, with 12 bases left in between. The CDR3 spans 14 residues. Germline loops: CDR1 MNHEY, CDR2 SMNVEV (reference sequence). The CDR3, as DNA: TGTGCCAGCAGTTCTACTACTAGATCAGATACGCAGTATTTT. Protein: CASSSTTRSDTQYF.

This chain joins TRBV5-6 and TRBJ2-3; D possibly corresponds to TRBD2 (5 bases). Germline V gene sequence: CDR1 SGHDT, CDR2 YYEEEE. The CDR3 is made up of 13 amino acids. V lost 3 bases and J 6 bases, leaving 11 bases between the germline ends. CDR3 bases: TGTGCCAGCAGCTCCGGACTTTTGGATACGCAGTATTTT. Translated: CASSSGLLDTQYF.

The chain combines TRBV9 with TRBJ1-5, with TRBD1 identical over 8 bases. Losses at the gene ends were 5 bases for V and 4 bases for J; bases not matched to a gene: 14. The germline gives CDR1 SGDLS, CDR2 YYNGEE. The CDR3 is 17 residues long. In DNA form, the CDR3 reads TGTGCCAGCAGTCCCGGTGCAGGGGGCTATACGAATCAGCCCCAGCATTTT. Amino acid sequence: CASSPGAGGYTNQPQHF.

This clonotype was detected only once. This sequence joins TRBV20-1 and TRBJ1-2; TRBD1 agrees at 9 bases. Germline-derived CDR1 and CDR2 are DFQATT and SNEGSKA (reference sequence). This CDR3 contains 18 residues. Germline trimming cut 5 bases from V and 4 bases from J; bases unmatched to any gene: 20. The CDR3 reads CSAVLTGGAGLGVYGYTF. The CDR3 nucleotides are TGCAGTGCTGTTCTTACAGGGGGCGCCGGTTTAGGTGTCTATGGCTACACCTTC.

The V gene is TRBV5-6, the J gene TRBJ2-3; no firm D call. V was trimmed by 1 base and J by 7 bases, leaving 1 base between them. The CDR3 is made up of 10 amino acids. CDR1 is SGHDT, CDR2 YYEEEE, per germline. The CDR3 coding sequence is TGTGCCAGCAGCTTGAATACGCAGTATTTT. This encodes CASSLNTQYF.

The chain carries TRBV7-2 and TRBJ2-3, with no clear D. The CDR3 is made up of 12 amino acids. V lost 5 bases and J 4 bases, leaving 7 bases between the germline ends. Germline V CDR1 and CDR2: SGHTA, FQGNSA. CDR3 sequence (DNA): TGTGCCAGCAGCCCCCCCGCAGATACGCAGTATTTT. Its protein is CASSPPADTQYF.

CDR3 sequence: CASSQGSSVGYTF. The CDR3 DNA sequence: TGTGCCAGCAGCCAAGGTTCCTCGGTTGGCTACACCTTC. The chain combines TRBV3-1 with TRBJ1-2, with no clear D. This CDR3 is 13 amino acids long. With 1 base removed from V and 7 bases from J, the gap between germline ends came to 10 bases. Looked up from germline, CDR1 is LGHDT and CDR2 is YNNKEL (reference sequence). Complete variable domain (other parts from reference TRBV3-1 and TRBJ1-2): DTAVSQTPKYLVTQMGNDKSIKCEQNLGHDTMYWYKQDSKKFLKIMFSYNNKELIINETVPNRFSPKSPDKAHLNLHINSLELGDSAVYFCASSQGSSVGYTFGSGTRLTVV.

This chain uses TRBV5-1 with TRBJ2-5, with 7 bases matching TRBD1. V lost 3 bases, J lost 0 bases, and 2 bases stayed unmatched. Germline V CDR1 and CDR2: SGHRS, YFSETQ. CDR3 size: 14 residues. This CDR3 is CASSSTGNQETQYF. The DNA for the CDR3 is TGCGCCAGCAGCTCGACAGGGAACCAAGAGACCCAGTACTTC.

This chain links TRBV30 with TRBJ1-2, with D hard to call. This CDR3 contains 13 residues. CDR1 and CDR2 (germline): GTSNPN, SVGIG (reference sequence). Trimming shortened V by 4 bases and J by 4 bases, and 13 bases separated the two germline ends. The CDR3: CAWTSTDGYGYTF. CDR3 in DNA: TGTGCCTGGACCTCCACAGACGGCTATGGCTACACCTTC.

The chain joins TRBV20-1 to TRBJ1-1; TRBD1 agrees at 7 bases. The germline CDR1 and CDR2 sequences are DFQATT and SNEGSKA (reference sequence). This CDR3 is 16 amino acids long. The junction had 11 bases not matched to a gene; V was cut back by 3 bases and J by 1 base. CDR3 in amino acids: CSASWIATGTNTEAFF. CDR3 DNA: TGCAGTGCTAGCTGGATAGCGACAGGGACGAACACTGAAGCTTTCTTT.

The V gene is TRBV7-8, the J gene TRBJ2-3; the match to TRBD2 covers 12 bases. Germline CDR1 SGHVS, CDR2 FQNEAQ. This CDR3 has 15 amino acids. The junction had 4 bases not matched to a gene; V was cut back by 5 bases and J by 4 bases. This CDR3 is CASSRTSGAADTQYF. DNA of the CDR3: TGTGCCAGCAGCCGGACTAGCGGGGCTGCAGATACGCAGTATTTT.

J is TRBJ1-6 and V is TRBV5-1; 8 nucleotides match TRBD1. CDR1 and CDR2 from the germline V gene are SGHRS and YFSETQ. Trimming took 5 bases from V and 5 from J; bases not matched to a gene: 6. This CDR3 region has 15 residues. This chain's CDR3 is CASSMTGEDNSPLHF. CDR3 DNA: TGCGCCAGCAGTATGACAGGGGAGGATAATTCACCCCTCCACTTT.

The chain combines TRBV20-1 with TRBJ2-4; D uncertain. V dropped 3 bases and J dropped 1 base, with 7 bases sitting between them. Germline assignment: CDR1 DFQATT and CDR2 SNEGSKA (reference sequence). The CDR3 has 13 amino acids. The chain's CDR3 is CSARAPAKNIQYF. The CDR3 nucleotides are TGCAGTGCTAGGGCCCCGGCCAAAAACATTCAGTACTTC.

This rearrangement joins TRBV28 to TRBJ2-5; 7 bases match TRBD2. The germline CDR1 and CDR2 sequences are MDHEN and SYDVKM. This CDR3 comprises 14 residues. V lost 5 bases and J lost 4; bases outside the gene matches: 7. DNA of the CDR3: TGTGCCAGCAGTCCTAGCGGTGTAGGAGAGACCCAGTACTTC. Translated: CASSPSGVGETQYF.